This T cell receptor beta chain was captured by sequencing in a study of breast tumors, draining lymph nodes, adjacent tissues. Axillary draining lymph nodes of breast cancer patients supplied the node samples. Trimming took 6 bases from V and 6 from J; bases not matched to a gene: 8. From germline, CDR1 is SGHDN and CDR2 FVKESK. The CDR3 is 13 amino acids. A single record per CDR3 protein comes from TCRdb applying MiXCR to the multiplex PCR reads. This table holds tens of thousands of distinct CDR3 sequences, about 27% found once. Study-wide findings and caveats: That most tumor T cells come from lymph nodes remained unproven. Tumor repertoires ranked between lymph nodes and nontumor tissue in diversity, with V and J gene preferences. Luminal-like breast cancer showed significantly greater tumor-nontumor repertoire similarity than basal-like breast cancer did.

This clonotype came up many times. Its matching antigen is unknown. What was sequenced was axillary lymph node tissue. The clonotype comes from a female donor with breast cancer. Some clones in this sample may be carry-over from other donors' samples. J is TRBJ2-7 and V is TRBV14; 7 positions agree with TRBD2. The CDR3 bases are TGTGCCAGCAGGACGACGGGGGGTAGCGAGCAGTACTTC. The encoded protein is CASRTTGGSEQYF.